The clone carrying this TCR beta chain was counted only a few times. Its antigen is currently unknown. These data are taken from a study of T-cell memory formation after mild COVID-19. General study findings and limits: Clones which contracted sat mainly in CM and EM if CD4+, and in EMRA if CD8+. A balance of CD4 and CD8 characterized clones contracting day 15 to 85, whereas later expanders leaned CD4+.

It was 5'RACE with constant-segment primers that produced the TCR alpha and TCR beta cDNA libraries, which carried sample barcodes and UMIs. TCRdb re-called the 5' RACE reads with MiXCR, one entry per CDR3 protein. The sample lists about 270,000 distinct CDR3 sequences, about a sixth occurring once. This CDR3 spans 14 amino acids. CDR1 SGDLS and CDR2 YYNGEE come from the germline V gene. The ends lost 0 bases at V and 6 bases at J; junction bases unmatched: 4. This receptor was taken from a man between 18 and 35 years old who had mild COVID-19 (a few samples of this study predate the infection). Cell type and time point are not known. The gene calls are TRBV9 and TRBJ2-7; TRBD1 matches at 9 bases. Sequenced sample: PBMCs or a T cell subset sorted from them (not recorded which). CDR3 DNA: TGTGCCAGCAGCGTAGCGGGGACAGGGTCCGAGCAGTACTTC. Encoded protein: CASSVAGTGSEQYF.